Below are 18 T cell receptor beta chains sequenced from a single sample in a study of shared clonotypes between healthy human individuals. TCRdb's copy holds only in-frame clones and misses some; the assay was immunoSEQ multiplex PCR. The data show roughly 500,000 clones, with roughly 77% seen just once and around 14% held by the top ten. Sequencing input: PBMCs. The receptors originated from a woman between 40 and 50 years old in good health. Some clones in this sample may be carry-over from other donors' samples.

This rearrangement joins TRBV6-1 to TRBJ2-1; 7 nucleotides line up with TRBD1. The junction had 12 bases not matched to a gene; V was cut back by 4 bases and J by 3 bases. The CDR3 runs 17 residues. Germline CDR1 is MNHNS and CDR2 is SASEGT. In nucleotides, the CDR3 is TGTGCCAGCAGTGGAAACCGAAGGGGACAGTACTACAATGAGCAGTTCTTC. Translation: CASSGNRRGQYYNEQFF.

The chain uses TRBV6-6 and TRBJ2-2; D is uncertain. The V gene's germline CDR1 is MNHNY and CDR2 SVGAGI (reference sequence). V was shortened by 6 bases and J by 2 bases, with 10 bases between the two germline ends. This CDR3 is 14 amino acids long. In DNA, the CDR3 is TGTGCCAGCAGATCCTACTCCAACACCGGGGAGCTGTTTTTT. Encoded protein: CASRSYSNTGELFF.

The CDR3 loop is CACSRRDTQYF. DNA for the CDR3: TGTGCCTGCTCGCGCCGAGATACGCAGTATTTT. This sequence joins TRBV30 and TRBJ2-3; D remains unclear. The length of the CDR3 is 11 residues. Germline V gene sequence: CDR1 GTSNPN, CDR2 SVGIG (reference sequence). Trimming pared 6 bases from V and 5 bases from J, leaving 9 bases between.

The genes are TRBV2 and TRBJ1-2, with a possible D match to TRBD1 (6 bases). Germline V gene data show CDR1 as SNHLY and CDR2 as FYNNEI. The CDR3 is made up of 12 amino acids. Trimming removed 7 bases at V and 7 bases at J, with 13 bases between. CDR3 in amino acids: CASTRQEVGYTF. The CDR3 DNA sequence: TGTGCCAGCACCAGACAGGAGGTTGGCTACACCTTC.

The CDR3 nucleotides read TGCGCCAGCAGCTTGGGACTAGCTGGAGGTGATGAGCAGTTCTTC. Amino acids: CASSLGLAGGDEQFF. V and J are TRBV5-1 and TRBJ2-1, with 7 bases fitting TRBD2. Germline assignment: CDR1 SGHRS and CDR2 YFSETQ. The CDR3 length is 15 residues. The trim removed 0 bases at V and 8 bases at J, leaving 8 bases unmatched.

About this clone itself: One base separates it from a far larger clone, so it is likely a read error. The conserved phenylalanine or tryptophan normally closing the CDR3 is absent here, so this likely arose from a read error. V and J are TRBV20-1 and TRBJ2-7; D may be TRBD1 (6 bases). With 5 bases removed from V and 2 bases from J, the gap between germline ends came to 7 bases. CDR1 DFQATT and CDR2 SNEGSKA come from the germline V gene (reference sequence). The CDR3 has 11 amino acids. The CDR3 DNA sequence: TGCAGTGCTGGGGGCCCCTACGAGCAGTACCTC. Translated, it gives CSAGGPYEQYL.

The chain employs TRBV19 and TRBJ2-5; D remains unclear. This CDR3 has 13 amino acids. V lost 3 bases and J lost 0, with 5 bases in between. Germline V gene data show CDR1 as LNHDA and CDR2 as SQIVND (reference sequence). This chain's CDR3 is CASSMADQETQYF. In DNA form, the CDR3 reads TGTGCCAGTAGTATGGCGGACCAAGAGACCCAGTACTTC.

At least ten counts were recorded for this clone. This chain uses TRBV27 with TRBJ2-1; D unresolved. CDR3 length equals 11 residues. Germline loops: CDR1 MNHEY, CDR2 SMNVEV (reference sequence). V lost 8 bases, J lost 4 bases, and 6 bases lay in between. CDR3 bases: TGTGCCAGCTCCGATTACAATGAGCAGTTCTTC. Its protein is CASSDYNEQFF.

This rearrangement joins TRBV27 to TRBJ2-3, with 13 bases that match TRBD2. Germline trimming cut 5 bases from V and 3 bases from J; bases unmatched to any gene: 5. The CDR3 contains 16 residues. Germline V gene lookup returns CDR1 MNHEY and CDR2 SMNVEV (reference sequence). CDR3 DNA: TGTGCCAGCAGTAGAACTAGCGGGAGGGTTACAGATACGCAGTATTTT. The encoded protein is CASSRTSGRVTDTQYF.

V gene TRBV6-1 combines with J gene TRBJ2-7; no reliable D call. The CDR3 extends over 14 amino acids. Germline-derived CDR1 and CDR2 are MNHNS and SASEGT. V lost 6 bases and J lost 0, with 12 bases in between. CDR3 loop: CASRTIRSSYEQYF. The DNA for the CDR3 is TGTGCCAGCAGAACAATCAGGAGCTCCTACGAGCAGTACTTC.

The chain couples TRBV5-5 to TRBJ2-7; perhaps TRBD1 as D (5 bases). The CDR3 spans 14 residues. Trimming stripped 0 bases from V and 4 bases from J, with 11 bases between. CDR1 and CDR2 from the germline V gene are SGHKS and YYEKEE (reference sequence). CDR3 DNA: TGTGCCAGCAGCTTGGGGGCAGGGAAGTACGAGCAGTACTTC. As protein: CASSLGAGKYEQYF.

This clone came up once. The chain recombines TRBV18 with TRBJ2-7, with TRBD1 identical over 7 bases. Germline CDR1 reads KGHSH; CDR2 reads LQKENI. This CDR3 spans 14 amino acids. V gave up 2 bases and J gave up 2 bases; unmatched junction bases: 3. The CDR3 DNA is TGTGCCAGCTCACCAGTGGACAGGCCCTACGAGCAGTACTTC. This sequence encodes CASSPVDRPYEQYF.

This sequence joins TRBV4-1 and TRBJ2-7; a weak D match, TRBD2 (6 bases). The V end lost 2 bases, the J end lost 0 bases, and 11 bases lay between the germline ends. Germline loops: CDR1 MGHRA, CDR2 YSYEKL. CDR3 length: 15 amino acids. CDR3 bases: TGCGCCAGCAGCCAACAGGCTAGCGCCTCCTACGAGCAGTACTTC. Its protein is CASSQQASASYEQYF.

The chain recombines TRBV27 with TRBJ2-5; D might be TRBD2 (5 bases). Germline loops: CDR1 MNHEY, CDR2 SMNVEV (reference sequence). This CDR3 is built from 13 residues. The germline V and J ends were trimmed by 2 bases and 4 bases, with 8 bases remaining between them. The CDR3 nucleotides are TGTGCCAGCAGTTTAGGCCGGGGAGAGACCCAGTACTTC. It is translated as CASSLGRGETQYF.

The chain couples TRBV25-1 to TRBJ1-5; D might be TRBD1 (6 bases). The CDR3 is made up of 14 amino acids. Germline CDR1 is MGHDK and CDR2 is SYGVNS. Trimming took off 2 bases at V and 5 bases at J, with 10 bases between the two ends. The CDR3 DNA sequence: TGTGCCAGCAGTGAAGGGGGGGCGTATCAGCCCCAGCATTTT. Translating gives CASSEGGAYQPQHF.

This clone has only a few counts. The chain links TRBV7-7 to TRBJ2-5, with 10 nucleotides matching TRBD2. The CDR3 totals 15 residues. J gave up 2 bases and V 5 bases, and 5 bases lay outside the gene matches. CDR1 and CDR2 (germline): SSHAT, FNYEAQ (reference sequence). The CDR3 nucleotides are TGTGCCAGCAGCGTACTAGCGGGACCTCAAGAGACCCAGTACTTC. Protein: CASSVLAGPQETQYF.

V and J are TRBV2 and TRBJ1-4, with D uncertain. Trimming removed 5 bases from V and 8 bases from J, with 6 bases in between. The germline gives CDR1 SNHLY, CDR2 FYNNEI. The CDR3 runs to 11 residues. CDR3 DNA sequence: TGTGCCAGCAGTCGAGTCGAAAAACTGTTTTTT. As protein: CASSRVEKLFF.

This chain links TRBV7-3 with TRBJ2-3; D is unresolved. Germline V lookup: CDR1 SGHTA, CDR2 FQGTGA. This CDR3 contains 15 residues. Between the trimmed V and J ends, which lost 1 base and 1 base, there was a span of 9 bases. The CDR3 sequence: CASSLNSAGTDTQYF. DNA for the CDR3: TGTGCCAGCAGCTTAAACTCTGCCGGCACAGATACGCAGTATTTT.